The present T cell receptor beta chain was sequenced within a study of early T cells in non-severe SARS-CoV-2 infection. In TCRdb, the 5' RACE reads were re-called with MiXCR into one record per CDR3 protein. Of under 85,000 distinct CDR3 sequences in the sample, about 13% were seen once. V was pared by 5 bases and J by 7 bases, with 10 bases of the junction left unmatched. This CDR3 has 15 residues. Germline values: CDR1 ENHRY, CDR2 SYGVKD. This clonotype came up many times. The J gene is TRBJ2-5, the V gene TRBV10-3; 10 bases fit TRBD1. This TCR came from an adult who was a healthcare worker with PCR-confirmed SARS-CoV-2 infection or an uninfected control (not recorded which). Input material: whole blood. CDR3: CAISTTGTGEGTQYF. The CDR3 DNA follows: TGTGCCATCAGTACCACCGGGACAGGGGAAGGGACCCAGTACTTC.